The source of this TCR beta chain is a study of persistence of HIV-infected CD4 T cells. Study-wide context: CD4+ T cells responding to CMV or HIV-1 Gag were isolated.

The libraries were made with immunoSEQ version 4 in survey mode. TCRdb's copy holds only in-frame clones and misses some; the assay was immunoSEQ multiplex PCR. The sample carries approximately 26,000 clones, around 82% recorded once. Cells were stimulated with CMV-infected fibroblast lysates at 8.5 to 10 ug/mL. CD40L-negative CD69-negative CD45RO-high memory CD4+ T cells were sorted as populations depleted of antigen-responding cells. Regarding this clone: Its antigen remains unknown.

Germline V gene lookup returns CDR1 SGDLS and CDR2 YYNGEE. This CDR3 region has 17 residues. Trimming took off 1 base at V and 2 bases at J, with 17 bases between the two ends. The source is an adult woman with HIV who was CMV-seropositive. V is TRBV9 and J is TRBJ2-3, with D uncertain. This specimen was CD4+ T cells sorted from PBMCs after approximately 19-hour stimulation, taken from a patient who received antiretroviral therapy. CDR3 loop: CASSVHYWLNPTDTQYF. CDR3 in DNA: TGTGCCAGCAGCGTACACTACTGGCTAAACCCCACAGATACGCAGTATTTT.